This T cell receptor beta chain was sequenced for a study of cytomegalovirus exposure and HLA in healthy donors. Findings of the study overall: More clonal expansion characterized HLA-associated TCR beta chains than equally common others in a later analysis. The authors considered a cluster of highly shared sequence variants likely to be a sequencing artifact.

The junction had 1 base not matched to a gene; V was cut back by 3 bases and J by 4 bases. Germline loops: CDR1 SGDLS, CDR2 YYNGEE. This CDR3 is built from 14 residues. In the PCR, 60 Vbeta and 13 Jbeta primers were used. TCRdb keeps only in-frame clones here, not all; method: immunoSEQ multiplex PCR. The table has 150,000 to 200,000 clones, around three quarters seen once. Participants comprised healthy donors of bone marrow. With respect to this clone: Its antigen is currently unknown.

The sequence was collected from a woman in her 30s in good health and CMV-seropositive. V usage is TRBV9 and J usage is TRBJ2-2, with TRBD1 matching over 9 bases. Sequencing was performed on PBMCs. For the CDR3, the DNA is TGTGCCAGCAGCGGACAGGGGGGCACCGGGGAGCTGTTTTTT. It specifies CASSGQGGTGELFF.